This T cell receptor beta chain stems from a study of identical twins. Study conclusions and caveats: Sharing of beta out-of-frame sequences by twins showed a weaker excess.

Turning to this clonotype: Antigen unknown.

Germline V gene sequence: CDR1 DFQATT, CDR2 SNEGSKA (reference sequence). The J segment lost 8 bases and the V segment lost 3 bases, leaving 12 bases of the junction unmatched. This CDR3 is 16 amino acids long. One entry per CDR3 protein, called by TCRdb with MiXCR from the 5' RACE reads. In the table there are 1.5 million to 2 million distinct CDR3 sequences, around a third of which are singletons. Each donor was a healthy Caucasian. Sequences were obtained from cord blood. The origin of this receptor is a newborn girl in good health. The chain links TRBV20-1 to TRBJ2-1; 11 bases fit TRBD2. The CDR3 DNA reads TGCAGTGCTAGCCACTCCCTAGCGGGAGGCCCTGATGAGCAGTTCTTC. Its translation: CSASHSLAGGPDEQFF.